This TCR beta chain was identified in a study of shared clonotypes between healthy human individuals. Profiling relied on immunoSEQ multiplex PCR, and the TCRdb table lists in-frame clones only, not all of them. Of roughly 2.6 million clones detected, more than 80% appear once; the ten largest clones hold more than 0.12%. Germline assignment: CDR1 SSHAT and CDR2 FNYEAQ (reference sequence). This CDR3 contains 13 residues. This clone has a handful of counts. An end of the junction differs from the germline gene, which may be a read error. The V gene is TRBV7-7, the J gene TRBJ1-6; no firm D call. This receptor was obtained from a man aged 18 to 29 in good health. Sequencing was done on a sample of naive CD4+ T cells sorted from blood. Subset meaning: CD45RA+ positively selected. The CDR3 sequence is CASSSNLGSPLHF. DNA for the CDR3: TGTGCTAGCAGCTCCAATTTGGGGTCACCCCTCCACTTT.